This passage covers 10 T cell receptor beta chains from one sample sequenced in a study of identical twins. TCRdb used MiXCR to reprocess the 5' RACE reads, holding one entry per CDR3 protein. Among around 480,000 distinct CDR3 sequences, 11% to 15% were seen once, and the ten largest hold 0.5% to 0.65%. The same specimen was also included in a second study, on yellow fever vaccine responses in identical twins.

Source material: CD4+ T cells sorted from blood. Receptors originate from a woman between 18 and 29 years old in good health.

This clonotype was recorded a few times. The chain combines TRBV6-2 or TRBV6-3 with TRBJ2-3, with no clear D. Germline values: CDR1 MNHEY, CDR2 SVGEGT. This CDR3 spans 15 amino acids. V was cut by 5 bases and J by 0 bases, with 12 bases left in between. The chain's CDR3 is CASSGYPPSTDTQYF. CDR3 in DNA: TGTGCCAGCAGTGGCTACCCCCCGAGCACAGATACGCAGTATTTT.

This clonotype was recorded at least ten times. The chain uses TRBV4-1 and TRBJ2-3; no clear D gene. The V gene lost 2 bases and the J gene lost 2 bases, with 2 bases spanning the gap. The CDR3 has 12 amino acids. Looked up from germline, CDR1 is MGHRA and CDR2 is YSYEKL. The CDR3 spells CASSQPTDTQYF. CDR3 nucleotides: TGCGCCAGCAGCCAACCCACAGATACGCAGTATTTT.

This clonotype was detected a few times. V and J are TRBV5-8 and TRBJ1-3, with D possibly matching TRBD1 (5 bases). The CDR3 runs to 16 residues. Trimming took 4 bases from V and 0 from J, leaving 14 bases between them. The germline gives CDR1 SGHTS, CDR2 YDEGEE. The CDR3 DNA sequence: TGTGCCAGCAGCGGGGGAAACAGACGCTCTGGAAACACCATATATTTT. As protein: CASSGGNRRSGNTIYF. The variable domain in full, with the rest retrieved from reference TRBV5-8 and TRBJ1-3, is EAGVTQSPTHLIKTRGQQATLRCSPISGHTSVYWYQQALGLGLQFLLWYDEGEERNRGNFPPRFSGRQFPNYSSELNVNALELEDSALYLCASSGGNRRSGNTIYFGEGSWLTVV.

This clonotype has just a few counts. The V call is TRBV9, the J call TRBJ2-3; D might be TRBD1 or TRBD2, each matching 7 bases. The CDR3 totals 16 residues. CDR1 is SGDLS, CDR2 YYNGEE, per germline. V dropped 4 bases and J dropped 1 base, with 16 bases sitting between them. CDR3 DNA sequence: TGTGCCAGCAGCACGTCAGGGGGGGTTGGCACAGATACGCAGTATTTT. Its translation is CASSTSGGVGTDTQYF.

This clonotype was detected a few times. The chain has TRBV11-1 and TRBJ1-1, with a weak D call TRBD1 (6 bases). The germline CDR1 and CDR2 sequences are SGHAT and FQDESV (reference sequence). The CDR3 is 15 residues long. V was pared by 5 bases and J by 2 bases, with 15 bases between. CDR3 in DNA: TGTGCCAGCAGCCTCCGGACAGCACGAAACACTGAAGCTTTCTTT. Its protein is CASSLRTARNTEAFF.

This clonotype was observed a handful of times. This sequence joins TRBV5-1 and TRBJ2-7; no clear D. Germline-derived CDR1 and CDR2 are SGHRS and YFSETQ. V lost 4 bases, J lost 1 base, and 12 bases lay in between. CDR3 length: 14 amino acids. CDR3 nucleotides: TGCGCCAGCAGCCTTAGGATGCAGTCCTACGAGCAGTACTTC. Protein sequence: CASSLRMQSYEQYF. Looking up the rest from reference TRBV5-1 and TRBJ2-7 gives the full variable domain: KAGVTQTPRYLIKTRGQQVTLSCSPISGHRSVSWYQQTPGQGLQFLFEYFSETQRNKGNFPGRFSGRQFSNSRSEMNVSTLELGDSALYLCASSLRMQSYEQYFGPGTRLTVT.

This clonotype showed up just a few times. The rearrangement uses TRBV6-1 and TRBJ2-7, with D perhaps matching TRBD1 or TRBD2 (5 bases each). Germline assignment: CDR1 MNHNS and CDR2 SASEGT. CDR3 size: 14 residues. CDR3 residues: CASGGSGTSYEQYF. The CDR3 DNA sequence: TGTGCTTCAGGTGGCAGTGGGACGTCCTACGAGCAGTACTTC.

The CDR3 nucleotides read TGTGCCAGCAGCTTAGCATTCCGTAAAGAGACCCAGTACTTC. Its translation: CASSLAFRKETQYF. The genes are TRBV7-8 and TRBJ2-5; D is unclear. The V and J ends lost 0 bases and 3 bases respectively, with 8 bases between them. CDR3 size: 14 residues. CDR1 and CDR2 from the germline V gene are SGHVS and FQNEAQ. The variable domain in full, completed from reference TRBV7-8 and TRBJ2-5, reads GAGVSQSPRYKVAKRGQDVALRCDPISGHVSLFWYQQALGQGPEFLTYFQNEAQLDKSGLPSDRFFAERPEGSVSTLKIQRTQQEDSAVYLCASSLAFRKETQYFGPGTRLLVL.

CDR3 in DNA: TGTGCCAGCTCACCACTTCAGACCTACGAGCAGTACTTC. Its protein product is CASSPLQTYEQYF. This chain connects TRBV18 to TRBJ2-7; D is uncertain. The CDR3 runs 13 residues. CDR1 and CDR2 (germline): KGHSH, LQKENI. With 1 base removed from V and 2 bases from J, the gap between germline ends came to 6 bases. The full variable domain, completed using reference TRBV18 and TRBJ2-7, is NAGVMQNPRHLVRRRGQEARLRCSPMKGHSHVYWYRQLPEEGLKFMVYLQKENIIDESGMPKERFSAEFPKEGPSILRIQQVVRGDSAAYFCASSPLQTYEQYFGPGTRLTVT.

The rearrangement uses TRBV12-3 or TRBV12-4 and TRBJ2-7; no clear D gene. CDR3 size: 14 residues. The ends were cut back, 5 bases at V and 2 bases at J, with 13 bases in the middle. Here the CDR3 reads CASSPDLVTYEQYF. The DNA of the CDR3 is TGTGCCAGCAGTCCCGACCTTGTCACCTACGAGCAGTACTTC.